Listed here is a single TCR beta chain. Its antigen is still unknown. No per-base quality is available; no much larger clone lies one base away. The junction carries 8 bases between V and J, which are trimmed by 6 bases and 8 bases respectively. From cysteine to phenylalanine, the CDR3 is 12 amino acids long. The entry retains the CDR3 DNA only, 36 bases that are in frame from base 1. Via the germline V gene, CDR1 is LGHNA and CDR2 YNFKEQ. The data stem from a study of blood T cell repertoires in COVID-19 (dated by TCRdb to about 2020). Concerning the study at large: Samples covering the acute and convalescent phases of COVID-19 were provided by collaborators in the United States, Italy and Spain. The dataset comprised deeply sampled blood TCRbeta repertoires from subjects exposed to, actively infected with, or recovered from COVID-19. Nearly every sample came with metadata listing a de-identified subject ID, COVID-19 status, age in years and sex. Where HLA class I and class II types were available, the types were taken from metadata supplied by the sample provider, not from assay-based typing. The samples were drawn from two sources: the first 160 participants of the ongoing ImmuneRACE study, and 1,000 to 1,500 subjects contributed by 6 global collaborators. The repertoires were released in a freely available public database intended as a resource for research on the immune response to SARS-CoV-2. The material from the prospective study consisted of cDNA or gDNA derived from T cells, B-cell-depleted T cells, or PBMCs. General study outcomes and caveats: The quantity of clinical and demographic metadata differed by source and by participant and was supplied without curation.

Participants in the prospective study were enrolled through a virtual design, were aged about 18 to 100 years, and lived in 24 United States geographic areas. In the prospective study, cohorts were assigned on the basis of participant-reported clinical history obtained from a screening survey and a study questionnaire. For ImmuneRACE Cohort 3, a participant was defined as recovered based on two consecutive negative NP/OP PCR tests, clearance by a healthcare professional, or resolution of symptoms. In the prospective study, whole blood, serum and a nasopharyngeal or oropharyngeal swab were collected from each participant by mobile phlebotomists. Over a roughly 2-month period, participants in the prospective study had the option of providing additional blood draws and questionnaires. Before DNA extraction, prospective study blood samples were shipped either frozen or at room temperature. The immunoSEQ Assay, a bias-controlled multiplex PCR, was used to amplify TCRbeta CDR3 regions from genomic DNA. The paper's processing steps were these. The number of nucleated cells in each sample was estimated from the amplification of reference gene primers within the assay. To quantify the absolute abundance of each unique TCRbeta CDR3 rearrangement, sequence reads were collapsed and filtered. For each sample, productive Simpson clonality was calculated as the square root of Simpson's diversity index across productive rearrangements. TCRdb re-hosts the immuneACCESS table, in-frame sequences only. Its copies lack some clones; in the studies checked, an unresolved V gene accounts for under half of them, and the cause for the rest is not known. Clone size and the V and J calls come from that table; the DNA yielded D and trimming. In this sample the table shows roughly 130,000 clones, roughly 84% of which occur a single time. Jointly, the top ten make up roughly 3.9% of the sample.

Sequencing input: PBMCs or T cells enriched from blood (not recorded which). The chain is assembled from TRBV4-2 and TRBJ2-6, with the D gene call left open. The clonotype comes from a woman aged 25 to 39 who had recovered from COVID-19. The CDR3 sequence is CASRADSNVLTF. In nucleotide form, the sequence is TGTGCCAGCAGGGCCGATTCCAACGTCCTGACTTTC.